Detailed here is one T cell receptor beta chain. The CDR3 runs to 16 residues. CDR1 is MNHNS and CDR2 is SASEGT in the germline V gene. V gave up 1 base and J gave up 1 base, with 13 bases separating them. Original processing methods: Researchers report that nucleated cell counts were estimated from reference gene primer amplification. Produced via immunoSEQ multiplex PCR; TCRdb's table is partial and in-frame only. Clone size and V and J calls were adopted from that table, with D and trimming inferred from the DNA. The sample yields tens of thousands of clones, roughly 80% seen once. The sample belongs to a study of blood T cell repertoires in COVID-19. As for the study in general: COVID-19 samples from acute and convalescent phases originated in the United States, Italy and Spain. PBMCs, B-cell-depleted T cells, or T cells were the source of the cDNA or gDNA that made up the material.

The receptor comes from an older woman with acute or convalescent COVID-19. The chain employs TRBV6-1 and TRBJ2-5; no definite D call. Material for sequencing was peripheral blood. CDR3 region: CASSEEMWNSQETQYF. In nucleotides, the CDR3 is TGTGCCAGCAGTGAAGAGATGTGGAACAGCCAAGAGACCCAGTACTTC.